Shown below are 32 T cell receptor beta chains from a single sample sequenced in a study of beta chain features in type 1 diabetes. Whole-study findings and limits: Type 1 diabetes patients showed a moderate but significant shortening of TCRB CDR3s in all four CD4+ subsets.

Isolated RNA was reverse transcribed in full, so expressed TCRB transcripts were sequenced. Repertoires were generated with immunoSEQ multiplex PCR, while TCRdb's copy carries only in-frame clones and drops some. The table records around 300,000 clones, 15% of them present only once. Antigens for these TCRs are unknown. Input material: naive CD4+ T cells from blood. Source of these receptors: a man aged 18-30 years with type 1 diabetes.

The chain is built from TRBV19 and TRBJ1-1; the match to TRBD1 covers 7 bases. Per the germline V gene, CDR1 is LNHDA and CDR2 is SQIVND (reference sequence). The CDR3 totals 15 residues. With 3 bases clipped from V and 2 bases from J, the junction kept 6 bases outside the gene matches. Here the CDR3 DNA reads TGTGCCAGTAGTATGGGACAGACAACTAACACTGAAGCTTTCTTT. Translated: CASSMGQTTNTEAFF.

This clone was picked up a small number of times. The gene calls are TRBV28 and TRBJ1-4, with TRBD1 matching 8 bases. Germline assignment: CDR1 MDHEN and CDR2 SYDVKM. The length of the CDR3 is 15 residues. The trim removed 3 bases at V and 4 bases at J, leaving 4 bases unmatched. CDR3 sequence reads: CASSLGQAFNEKLFF. Here the CDR3 DNA reads TGTGCCAGCAGTTTGGGACAGGCGTTTAATGAAAAACTGTTTTTT.

The CDR3 DNA is TGTGCCAGCAGTGGGACTAGCGGCCTTTTGGGAGAGCTGTTTTTT. It specifies CASSGTSGLLGELFF. J is TRBJ2-2 and V is TRBV2, with 10 bases lining up with TRBD2. V shed 4 bases, J shed 11 bases, and the junction held 10 bases outside the gene matches. The CDR3 sequence is 15 residues long. Looked up from germline, CDR1 is SNHLY and CDR2 is FYNNEI.

This clone was observed a few times. The V and J genes are TRBV15 and TRBJ2-3; tentative D call: TRBD1 (5 bases). The V gene's germline CDR1 is LNHNV and CDR2 YYDKDF (reference sequence). V lost 0 bases to trimming and J lost 3 bases, with 10 bases between them. The CDR3 has 15 residues. The CDR3 loop is CATSRDRVMTDTQYF. CDR3 in DNA: TGTGCCACCAGCAGAGACAGGGTAATGACAGATACGCAGTATTTT.

The chain couples TRBV29-1 to TRBJ2-3, with 9 positions matching TRBD2. This CDR3 spans 13 amino acids. V dropped 6 bases and J dropped 5; count of bases not matched to a gene: 6. CDR1 SQVTM and CDR2 ANQGSEA come from the germline V gene. CDR3 bases: TGCAGCGTGCGACTAGCGGCAGTAGATACGCAGTATTTT. It codes for CSVRLAAVDTQYF.

In this sample, this clone turned up a few times. The rearrangement joins TRBV30 to TRBJ1-1, with a possible D match to TRBD1 (6 bases). The germline CDR1 and CDR2 sequences are GTSNPN and SVGIG (reference sequence). Trimming took 2 bases from V and 5 from J, leaving 15 bases between them. The CDR3 is 14 residues long. The CDR3 sequence: CAWSFTGRWTEAFF. The CDR3 nucleotides read TGTGCCTGGAGTTTCACAGGGAGATGGACTGAAGCTTTCTTT. Complete variable domain (other parts from reference TRBV30 and TRBJ1-1): SQTIHQWPATLVQPVGSPLSLECTVEGTSNPNLYWYRQAAGRGLQLLFYSVGIGQISSEVPQNLSASRPQDRQFILSSKKLLLSDSGFYLCAWSFTGRWTEAFFGQGTRLTVV.

The chain uses TRBV2 and TRBJ2-1; D call uncertain. CDR3 length: 12 residues. Trimming took off 5 bases at V and 2 bases at J, with 4 bases between the two ends. CDR1 is SNHLY, CDR2 FYNNEI, per germline. The CDR3 region has the DNA TGTGCCAGCAGTATAACCTACAATGAGCAGTTCTTC. The encoded protein is CASSITYNEQFF. The whole variable domain, filled in from reference TRBV2 and TRBJ2-1, reads EPEVTQTPSHQVTQMGQEVILRCVPISNHLYFYWYRQILGQKVEFLVSFYNNEISEKSEIFDDQFSVERPDGSNFTLKIRSTKLEDSAMYFCASSITYNEQFFGPGTRLTVL.

This chain links TRBV7-9 with TRBJ2-1; tentative D call: TRBD1 (5 bases). Germline CDR1 reads SEHNR; CDR2 reads FQNEAQ (reference sequence). The V end lost 8 bases, the J end lost 10 bases, and 21 bases lay between the germline ends. CDR3 length: 14 residues. The CDR3 is CASHRTPRGSEQFF. CDR3 in DNA: TGTGCCAGCCATAGGACCCCTAGGGGCTCCGAGCAGTTCTTC.

This clone occurred a few times. The chain combines TRBV4-1 with TRBJ2-1; TRBD2 aligns across 11 bases. The CDR3 has 14 amino acids. With V trimmed by 4 bases and J by 7 bases, 3 bases remained unmatched. Germline-derived CDR1 and CDR2 are MGHRA and YSYEKL. This CDR3 is CASSRLAGMNEQFF. CDR3 bases: TGCGCCAGCAGCCGACTAGCGGGGATGAATGAGCAGTTCTTC.

V gene TRBV19 combines with J gene TRBJ2-1, with 9 bases identical to TRBD2. Germline V gene sequence: CDR1 LNHDA, CDR2 SQIVND (reference sequence). The J segment lost 10 bases and the V segment lost 3 bases, leaving 10 bases of the junction unmatched. CDR3 length equals 15 residues. The CDR3 DNA is TGTGCCAGTAGTATTTTGGCGGGACTAGCTGGGGAGCAGTTCTTC. Translating gives CASSILAGLAGEQFF.

This clone was seen a handful of times. The chain uses TRBV29-1 and TRBJ1-1, with D possibly matching TRBD1 (5 bases). Germline CDR1 and CDR2: SQVTM and ANQGSEA. The CDR3 covers 13 residues. V lost 1 base, J lost 6 bases, and 12 bases lay in between. The chain's CDR3 is CSVEVTGRSEAFF. DNA for the CDR3: TGCAGCGTTGAAGTTACAGGAAGATCTGAAGCTTTCTTT.

This clone was seen a handful of times. The chain is built from TRBV25-1 and TRBJ1-1; the D is unclear. The V and J ends lost 3 bases and 0 bases respectively, with 8 bases between them. This CDR3 comprises 14 residues. Looked up from germline, CDR1 is MGHDK and CDR2 is SYGVNS. The CDR3 here is CASSERKLNTEAFF. CDR3 bases: TGTGCCAGCAGTGAGAGAAAATTGAACACTGAAGCTTTCTTT.

The chain is built from TRBV19 and TRBJ2-7, with TRBD2 as a possible D gene (5 bases). This CDR3 has 11 residues. In germline, CDR1 is LNHDA, CDR2 SQIVND (reference sequence). Trimming removed 8 bases from V and 6 bases from J, with 11 bases in between. The CDR3 region has the DNA TGTGCCAGTGATTCCCGGGGCGAGCAGTACTTC. Protein sequence: CASDSRGEQYF.

There are a few counts of this clone. V and J are TRBV11-2 and TRBJ2-1; 10 bases are shared with TRBD2. From germline, CDR1 is SGHAT and CDR2 FQNNGV. The CDR3 covers 16 residues. The junction had 8 bases not matched to a gene; V was cut back by 5 bases and J by 4 bases. DNA of the CDR3: TGTGCCAGCAGCCCTTTAGCGGGAGGCCGGTACAATGAGCAGTTCTTC. This codes for CASSPLAGGRYNEQFF.

This clone appeared a few times. The chain couples TRBV29-1 to TRBJ2-5; possibly TRBD1 for D (6 bases). Germline lookup yields CDR1 SQVTM and CDR2 ANQGSEA. Deletions cut 5 bases from V and 6 bases from J, with 19 bases between. The CDR3 loop spans 14 amino acids. Here the CDR3 reads CSVPKGGGLQTQYF. Here the CDR3 DNA reads TGCAGCGTTCCCAAGGGTGGGGGCCTGCAGACCCAGTACTTC. Supplemented by reference TRBV29-1 and TRBJ2-5, the full variable domain reads SAVISQKPSRDICQRGTSLTIQCQVDSQVTMMFWYRQQPGQSLTLIATANQGSEATYESGFVIDKFPISRPNLTFSTLTVSNMSPEDSSIYLCSVPKGGGLQTQYFGPGTRLLVL.

As for this clone: Other DNA sequences in the same sample also yield this CDR3. The V and J genes are TRBV30 and TRBJ2-5; D may be TRBD2 (5 bases). This CDR3 is 11 amino acids long. Trimming removed 5 bases at V and 4 bases at J, with 8 bases between. The germline V gene has CDR1 GTSNPN and CDR2 SVGIG (reference sequence). In nucleotides, the CDR3 is TGTGCCTGGGCCGGAGGAGAGACCCAGTACTTC. Encoded protein: CAWAGGETQYF.

The chain has TRBV9 and TRBJ1-1; 8 bases agree with TRBD1. This CDR3 comprises 13 residues. With V trimmed by 7 bases and J by 4 bases, 6 bases remained unmatched. In germline, CDR1 is SGDLS, CDR2 YYNGEE. CDR3 sequence reads: CASGQGLGTEAFF. The CDR3 nucleotides are TGTGCCAGCGGACAGGGCTTAGGCACTGAAGCTTTCTTT.

Only a few counts were recorded for this clone. The chain couples TRBV7-2 to TRBJ2-1; TRBD2 aligns across 9 bases. CDR3 size: 11 residues. The trim removed 5 bases at V and 13 bases at J, leaving 3 bases unmatched. CDR1 is SGHTA, CDR2 FQGNSA, per germline. CDR3 in amino acids: CASSPRGGQFF. The CDR3 coding sequence is TGTGCCAGCAGCCCGCGGGGGGGCCAGTTCTTC.

The CDR3 coding sequence is TGTGCCAGCAGCCCTCGGAGGGAATACAATGAGCAGTTCTTC. Protein: CASSPRREYNEQFF. The chain employs TRBV9 and TRBJ2-1; D may be TRBD2 (6 bases). Trimming removed 4 bases at V and 4 bases at J, with 12 bases between. CDR3 length: 14 amino acids. CDR1 is SGDLS, CDR2 YYNGEE, per germline.

J is TRBJ1-1 and V is TRBV29-1; the D gene is possibly TRBD1 (5 bases). V lost 4 bases and J 4 bases, leaving 10 bases between the germline ends. The CDR3 is 12 residues long. Germline V gene data show CDR1 as SQVTM and CDR2 as ANQGSEA. The CDR3 DNA sequence: TGCAGCGTTGGTGGGGCGCTCACTGAAGCTTTCTTT. Translated: CSVGGALTEAFF. Supplemented by reference TRBV29-1 and TRBJ1-1, the full variable domain reads SAVISQKPSRDICQRGTSLTIQCQVDSQVTMMFWYRQQPGQSLTLIATANQGSEATYESGFVIDKFPISRPNLTFSTLTVSNMSPEDSSIYLCSVGGALTEAFFGQGTRLTVV.

The chain recombines TRBV7-9 with TRBJ1-6, with a possible D match to TRBD1 (5 bases). The germline V and J ends were trimmed by 5 bases and 8 bases, with 13 bases remaining between them. Germline V lookup: CDR1 SEHNR, CDR2 FQNEAQ (reference sequence). This CDR3 has 14 residues. The CDR3 reads CASSVKTAHSPLHF. The CDR3 DNA reads TGTGCCAGCAGCGTCAAGACAGCTCATTCACCCCTCCACTTT. Complete variable domain (other parts from reference TRBV7-9 and TRBJ1-6): DTGVSQNPRHKITKRGQNVTFRCDPISEHNRLYWYRQTLGQGPEFLTYFQNEAQLEKSRLLSDRFSAERPKGSFSTLEIQRTEQGDSAMYLCASSVKTAHSPLHFGNGTRLTVT.

This clone was seen a few times. This CDR3 is CASSPPPGTAYEQYF. The CDR3 coding sequence is TGTGCCAGCAGTCCACCCCCAGGGACAGCCTACGAGCAGTACTTC. The rearrangement links TRBV28 to TRBJ2-7; the match to TRBD1 covers 7 bases. Per germline, CDR1 MDHEN and CDR2 SYDVKM. The length of the CDR3 is 15 residues. V lost 5 bases to trimming and J lost 2 bases; unmatched junction nucleotides: 9.

This rearrangement joins TRBV5-1 to TRBJ2-5; 10 nucleotides align to TRBD2. CDR3 length equals 15 residues. Germline V gene data show CDR1 as SGHRS and CDR2 as YFSETQ. V lost 5 bases and J lost 5; bases outside the gene matches: 9. CDR3 bases: TGCGCCAGCAGACCTAGCGGGAGTATTTGGGAGACCCAGTACTTC. This codes for CASRPSGSIWETQYF.

This clone has only a few counts. The CDR3 region is CASSLEAVILEQFF. As DNA, the CDR3 is TGCGCCAGCAGCTTGGAAGCGGTTATTCTGGAGCAGTTCTTC. The chain recombines TRBV5-1 with TRBJ2-1, with D possibly matching TRBD2 (5 bases). The CDR3 contains 14 residues. Trimming cost V 0 bases and J 10 bases, with 14 bases left between them. Per the germline V gene, CDR1 is SGHRS and CDR2 is YFSETQ. Filled out from reference TRBV5-1 and TRBJ2-1, the complete variable domain reads KAGVTQTPRYLIKTRGQQVTLSCSPISGHRSVSWYQQTPGQGLQFLFEYFSETQRNKGNFPGRFSGRQFSNSRSEMNVSTLELGDSALYLCASSLEAVILEQFFGPGTRLTVL.

The chain uses TRBV5-1 and TRBJ2-5; unclear D gene. The CDR3 is made up of 15 amino acids. V lost 0 bases and J 3 bases, leaving 12 bases between the germline ends. Per the germline V gene, CDR1 is SGHRS and CDR2 is YFSETQ. CDR3 sequence: CASSLVIGLEETQYF. DNA for the CDR3: TGCGCCAGCAGCTTGGTGATCGGTCTAGAAGAGACCCAGTACTTC.

V gene TRBV7-8 combines with J gene TRBJ2-2, with a tentative D call TRBD2 (5 bases). The V gene's germline CDR1 is SGHVS and CDR2 FQNEAQ. This CDR3 is built from 16 residues. Trimming took 2 bases from V and 6 from J, leaving 16 bases between them. The CDR3 DNA is TGTGCCAGCAGCTTAATCGTCGGGGTCCCGTCCGGGGAGCTGTTTTTT. It is translated as CASSLIVGVPSGELFF. The whole variable domain, remainder taken from reference TRBV7-8 and TRBJ2-2, is GAGVSQSPRYKVAKRGQDVALRCDPISGHVSLFWYQQALGQGPEFLTYFQNEAQLDKSGLPSDRFFAERPEGSVSTLKIQRTQQEDSAVYLCASSLIVGVPSGELFFGEGSRLTVL.

This clone was recorded a few times. V and J are TRBV5-7 and TRBJ2-5; D might be TRBD1 (5 bases). TRBV5-7 is an ORF; its function is uncertain. V was shortened by 4 bases and J by 1 base, with 17 bases between the two germline ends. The CDR3 spans 16 residues. The CDR3: CASSPGHNGAQETQYF. The CDR3 DNA follows: TGTGCCAGCAGCCCAGGACATAATGGGGCCCAAGAGACCCAGTACTTC.

This clone showed up just a few times. The gene calls are TRBV30 and TRBJ2-7; 8 positions agree with TRBD1. Germline lookup yields CDR1 GTSNPN and CDR2 SVGIG (reference sequence). Germline trimming cut 7 bases from V and 3 bases from J; bases unmatched to any gene: 8. The CDR3 spans 13 residues. The CDR3 coding sequence is TGTGCCTACTTTGGACAGGGCCTCTACGAGCAGTACTTC. As protein: CAYFGQGLYEQYF.

This clone has just a few counts. The V and J genes are TRBV9 and TRBJ2-1; 14 bases match TRBD2. V gave up 4 bases and J gave up 9 bases; unmatched junction bases: 9. CDR3 length equals 16 residues. Germline assignment: CDR1 SGDLS and CDR2 YYNGEE. CDR3 DNA: TGTGCCAGCAGCCCCCGACTAGCGGGGGGGCTTAGTGAGCAGTTCTTC. Amino acid sequence: CASSPRLAGGLSEQFF.

This clone was counted a few times. The chain links TRBV28 to TRBJ2-7; D may be TRBD2 (5 bases). Germline CDR1 MDHEN, CDR2 SYDVKM. The CDR3 is 16 amino acids. Trimming stripped 2 bases from V and 3 bases from J, with 17 bases between. CDR3 DNA sequence: TGTGCCAGCAGTTTAGCGGGCGCAGGAGGAATCTACGAGCAGTACTTC. Translating gives CASSLAGAGGIYEQYF.

This clone was seen a handful of times. The rearrangement uses TRBV9 and TRBJ2-6; 7 bases line up with TRBD1. Trimming at V came to 1 base and at J to 5 bases, leaving 6 bases not matched to a gene. From germline, CDR1 is SGDLS and CDR2 YYNGEE. The CDR3 is 16 residues long. The CDR3 loop is CASSVLGDSRANVLTF. The CDR3 coding sequence is TGTGCCAGCAGCGTATTGGGGGACAGTCGGGCCAACGTCCTGACTTTC.

This clone has more than one count but fewer than ten. V gene TRBV28 combines with J gene TRBJ1-1; no firm D call. V lost 5 bases and J 0 bases, leaving 10 bases between the germline ends. Germline CDR1 and CDR2: MDHEN and SYDVKM. CDR3 length: 14 amino acids. The CDR3 loop reads CASSRGDLNTEAFF. CDR3 coding DNA: TGTGCCAGCAGTCGGGGAGATTTGAACACTGAAGCTTTCTTT.